This TCR beta chain stems from a study of T-cell reconstitution after alpha-beta-depleted transplantation in children. CDR1 is MNHEY and CDR2 is SVGAGI in the germline V gene. Trimming stripped 6 bases from V and 0 bases from J, with 14 bases between. The CDR3 length is 15 residues. The library targeted TCRbeta and was prepared with unique molecular identifiers. TCRdb fed the PCR reads into MiXCR, producing one record per CDR3 protein. The data contain around 700,000 distinct CDR3 sequences, around 13% of them singletons. Many counts were recorded for this clonotype. Sequenced here: PBMCs, sampled before TCRalphabeta/CD19-depleted stem cell transplant. V and J are TRBV6-5 and TRBJ1-1; no clear D. The TCR sequence derives from a girl aged 2-10 years with congenital amegakaryocytic thrombocytopenia, due to receive a stem cell transplant. The CDR3 protein is CASRIEHRLNTEAFF. CDR3 nucleotide sequence: TGTGCCAGCAGGATTGAGCACAGATTGAACACTGAAGCTTTCTTT.